In its sample, the clone carrying this T cell receptor (beta chain) was seen many times. As yet, its antigen is unknown. This sample was included in a study of early T cells in non-severe SARS-CoV-2 infection. Across the whole study: Bulk RNA isolated from unsorted whole blood underwent sequencing; chains were not paired. Study-wide results and caveats: The study's VDJdb matching favored anti-spike CD8 responses and missed private and CD4 specificities.

The V gene lost 4 bases and the J gene lost 2 bases, with 14 bases spanning the gap. The V gene's germline CDR1 is MDHEN and CDR2 SYDVKM. The CDR3 contains 15 residues. Each single cDNA molecule received a unique molecular identifier. A single record per CDR3 protein comes from TCRdb applying MiXCR to the 5' RACE reads. Of 45,000 to 60,000 distinct CDR3 sequences in the sample, about 10% are singletons; the top ten hold under 4.5%. The sample was whole blood, taken at baseline. This TCR was recovered from an adult who was a healthcare worker with PCR-confirmed SARS-CoV-2 infection or an uninfected control (not recorded which). This chain connects TRBV28 to TRBJ1-1; no clear D gene. Here the CDR3 DNA reads TGTGCCAGCAGTTCCCATGGTGCAGTAAACACTGAAGCTTTCTTT. Translation gives CASSSHGAVNTEAFF.